These 7 T cell receptor beta chains were all obtained from the same sample, sequenced in a study of STAT3 mutations in large granular lymphocyte leukemia. Study-wide results and limits: At least one immunodominant TCR beta clonotype appeared in every T-cell large granular lymphocyte leukemia patient.

TCRdb's table, derived via immunoSEQ multiplex PCR, lists solely in-frame clones and lacks some. Seen here are approximately 22,000 clones, approximately 94% observed once, and the top ten hold more than 6%. No antigens are known for them. Input material: peripheral blood mononuclear cells. All receptors derive from a man aged 40-50 years with T-cell large granular lymphocyte leukemia. Some clones in this sample may be carry-over from other donors' samples.

The chain employs TRBV5-1 and TRBJ2-2; D ambiguous. The CDR3 sequence is 16 residues long. V lost 1 base and J 0 bases, leaving 10 bases between the germline ends. The V gene's germline CDR1 is SGHRS and CDR2 YFSETQ. CDR3 sequence: CASSLPLTTNTGELFF. The CDR3 DNA reads TGCGCCAGCAGCTTGCCCTTGACAACGAACACCGGGGAGCTGTTTTTT.

The genes are TRBV7-2 and TRBJ1-2; 10 nucleotides match TRBD1. CDR3 length: 13 residues. The ends lost 4 bases at V and 8 bases at J; junction bases unmatched: 4. Germline V gene sequence: CDR1 SGHTA, CDR2 FQGNSA. The CDR3 sequence: CASSSGTGDGYTF. The CDR3 DNA reads TGTGCCAGCAGCTCCGGGACAGGGGACGGCTACACCTTC.

V is TRBV4-1 and J is TRBJ2-1, with unresolved D. V lost 1 base and J 7 bases, leaving 8 bases between the germline ends. This CDR3 region has 13 residues. CDR1 is MGHRA and CDR2 is YSYEKL in the germline V gene. In DNA, the CDR3 is TGCGCCAGCAGCCAAGGATTCGGGAATGAGCAGTTCTTC. Protein sequence: CASSQGFGNEQFF.

The chain has TRBV28 and TRBJ1-6; unclear D gene. CDR3 length: 13 amino acids. V was trimmed by 6 bases and J by 1 base, leaving 4 bases between them. Germline CDR1 is MDHEN and CDR2 is SYDVKM. The CDR3 region has the DNA TGTGCCAGCAGGGGATCCTATAATTCACCCCTCCACTTT. Protein product: CASRGSYNSPLHF.

This chain uses TRBV11-2 with TRBJ2-7; the match to TRBD1 covers 7 bases. The V gene's germline CDR1 is SGHAT and CDR2 FQNNGV. J was trimmed by 2 bases and V by 5 bases; bases with no gene match: 0. The CDR3 has 12 amino acids. The CDR3 DNA reads as TGTGCCAGCAGCCAGGGGGCCTACGAGCAGTACTTC. This encodes CASSQGAYEQYF. Full variable domain (rest looked up from reference TRBV11-2 and TRBJ2-7): EAGVAQSPRYKIIEKRQSVAFWCNPISGHATLYWYQQILGQGPKLLIQFQNNGVVDDSQLPKDRFSAERLKGVDSTLKIQPAKLEDSAVYLCASSQGAYEQYFGPGTRLTVT.

The J gene is TRBJ1-4, the V gene TRBV7-2; 7 bases line up with TRBD1. V lost 5 bases, J lost 8 bases, and 11 bases stayed unmatched. The V gene's germline CDR1 is SGHTA and CDR2 FQGNSA. The CDR3 loop spans 15 amino acids. The DNA for the CDR3 is TGTGCCAGCAGCCAACAGACAGGGATAAGAGAAAAACTGTTTTTT. It is translated as CASSQQTGIREKLFF. Looking up the rest from reference TRBV7-2 and TRBJ1-4 gives the full variable domain: GAGVSQSPSNKVTEKGKDVELRCDPISGHTALYWYRQSLGQGLEFLIYFQGNSAPDKSGLPSDRFSAERTGGSVSTLTIQRTQQEDSAVYLCASSQQTGIREKLFFGSGTQLSVL.

This chain connects TRBV5-1 to TRBJ1-2; D possibly corresponds to TRBD1 (5 bases). Between the trimmed V and J ends, which lost 4 bases and 3 bases, there was a span of 16 bases. The CDR3 sequence is 15 residues long. Germline V gene data show CDR1 as SGHRS and CDR2 as YFSETQ. The chain's CDR3 is CASSPIRGADYGYTF. In nucleotides, the CDR3 is TGCGCCAGCAGCCCCATCCGAGGGGCTGACTATGGCTACACCTTC. Filled out from reference TRBV5-1 and TRBJ1-2, the complete variable domain reads KAGVTQTPRYLIKTRGQQVTLSCSPISGHRSVSWYQQTPGQGLQFLFEYFSETQRNKGNFPGRFSGRQFSNSRSEMNVSTLELGDSALYLCASSPIRGADYGYTFGSGTRLTVV.